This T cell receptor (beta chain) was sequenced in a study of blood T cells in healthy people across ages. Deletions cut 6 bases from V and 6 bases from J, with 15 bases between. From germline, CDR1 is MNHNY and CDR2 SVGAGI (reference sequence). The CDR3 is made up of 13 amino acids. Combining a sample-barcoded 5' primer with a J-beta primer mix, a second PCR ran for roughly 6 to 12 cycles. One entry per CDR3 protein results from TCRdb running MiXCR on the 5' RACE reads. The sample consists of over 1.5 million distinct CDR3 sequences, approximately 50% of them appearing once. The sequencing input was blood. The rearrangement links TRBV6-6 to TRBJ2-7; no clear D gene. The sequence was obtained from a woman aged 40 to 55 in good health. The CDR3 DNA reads TGTGCCAGCAGAGAAGGCGGCTACGGCGAGCAGTACTTC. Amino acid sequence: CASREGGYGEQYF.